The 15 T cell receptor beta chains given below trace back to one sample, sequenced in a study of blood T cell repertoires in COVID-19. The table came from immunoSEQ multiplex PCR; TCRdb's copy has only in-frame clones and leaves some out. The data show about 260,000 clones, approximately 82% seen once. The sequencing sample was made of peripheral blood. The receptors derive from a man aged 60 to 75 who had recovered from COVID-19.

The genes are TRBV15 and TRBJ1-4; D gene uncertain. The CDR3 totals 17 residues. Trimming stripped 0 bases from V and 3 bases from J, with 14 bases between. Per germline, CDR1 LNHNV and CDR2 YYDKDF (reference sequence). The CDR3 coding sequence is TGTGCCACCAGCAGAGATGGGCAGGCCAAACCTAATGAAAAACTGTTTTTT. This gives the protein CATSRDGQAKPNEKLFF.

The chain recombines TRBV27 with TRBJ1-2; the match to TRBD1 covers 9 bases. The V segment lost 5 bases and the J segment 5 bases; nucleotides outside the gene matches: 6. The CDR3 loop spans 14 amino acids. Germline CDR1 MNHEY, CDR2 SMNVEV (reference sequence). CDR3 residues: CASSKDRGSYGYTF. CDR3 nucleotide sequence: TGTGCCAGCAGTAAGGACAGGGGATCTTATGGCTACACCTTC.

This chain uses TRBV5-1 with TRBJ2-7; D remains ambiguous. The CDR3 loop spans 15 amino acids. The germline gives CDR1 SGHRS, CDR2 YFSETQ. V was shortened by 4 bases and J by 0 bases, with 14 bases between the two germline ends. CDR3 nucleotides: TGCGCCAGCAGCCCAGGCGACGTGCACTCCTACGAGCAGTACTTC. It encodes CASSPGDVHSYEQYF.

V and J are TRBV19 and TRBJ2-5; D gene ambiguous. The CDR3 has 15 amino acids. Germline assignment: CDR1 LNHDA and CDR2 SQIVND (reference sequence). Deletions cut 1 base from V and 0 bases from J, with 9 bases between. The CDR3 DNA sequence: TGTGCCAGTAGTATAGGGCTGCAGTACCAAGAGACCCAGTACTTC. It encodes CASSIGLQYQETQYF.

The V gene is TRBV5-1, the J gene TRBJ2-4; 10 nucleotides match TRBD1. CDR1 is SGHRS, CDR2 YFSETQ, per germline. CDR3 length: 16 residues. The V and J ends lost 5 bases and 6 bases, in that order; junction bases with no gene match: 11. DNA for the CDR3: TGCGCCAGCAGAATAGGGGACAGGGGCTCGGGAAACATTCAGTACTTC. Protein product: CASRIGDRGSGNIQYF.

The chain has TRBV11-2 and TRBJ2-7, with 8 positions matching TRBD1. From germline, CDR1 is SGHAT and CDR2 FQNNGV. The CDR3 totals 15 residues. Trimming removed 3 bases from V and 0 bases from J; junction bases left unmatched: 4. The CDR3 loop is CASSFGTGLSYEQYF. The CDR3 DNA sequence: TGTGCCAGCAGCTTCGGGACAGGCCTCTCCTACGAGCAGTACTTC.

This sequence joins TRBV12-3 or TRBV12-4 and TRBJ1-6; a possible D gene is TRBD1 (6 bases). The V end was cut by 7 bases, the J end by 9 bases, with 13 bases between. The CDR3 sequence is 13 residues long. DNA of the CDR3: TGTGCCAGCATAGGACAGTTAAGTTCACCCCTCCACTTT. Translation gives CASIGQLSSPLHF.

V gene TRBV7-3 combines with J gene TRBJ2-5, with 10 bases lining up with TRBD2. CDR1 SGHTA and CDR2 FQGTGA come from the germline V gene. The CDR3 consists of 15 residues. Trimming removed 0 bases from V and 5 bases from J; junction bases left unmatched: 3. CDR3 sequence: CASSLTSGGLETQYF. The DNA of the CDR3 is TGTGCCAGCAGCTTAACTAGCGGGGGGCTGGAGACCCAGTACTTC.

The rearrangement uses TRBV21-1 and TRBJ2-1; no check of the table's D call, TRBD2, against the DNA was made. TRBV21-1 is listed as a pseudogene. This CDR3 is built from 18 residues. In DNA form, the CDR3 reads TGTGCCAGCAGCAACCTAGGACTAGCGGGGGAATATCACAATGAGCAGTTCTTC. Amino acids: CASSNLGLAGEYHNEQFF.

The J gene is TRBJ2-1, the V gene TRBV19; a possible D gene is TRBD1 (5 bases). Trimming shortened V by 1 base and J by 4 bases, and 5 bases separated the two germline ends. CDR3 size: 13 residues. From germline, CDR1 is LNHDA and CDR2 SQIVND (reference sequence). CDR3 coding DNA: TGTGCCAGTAGTATAGCAGGGTACAATGAGCAGTTCTTC. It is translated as CASSIAGYNEQFF.

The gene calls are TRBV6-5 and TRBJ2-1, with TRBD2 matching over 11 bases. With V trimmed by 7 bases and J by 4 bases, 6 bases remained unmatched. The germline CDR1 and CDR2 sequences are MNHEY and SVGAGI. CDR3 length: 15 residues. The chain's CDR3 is CASIRLAGFYNEQFF. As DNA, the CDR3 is TGTGCCAGCATCCGACTAGCGGGGTTTTACAATGAGCAGTTCTTC.

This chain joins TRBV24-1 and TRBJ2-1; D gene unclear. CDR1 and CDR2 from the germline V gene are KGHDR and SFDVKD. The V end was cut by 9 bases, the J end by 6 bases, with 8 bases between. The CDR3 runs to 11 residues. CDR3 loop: CATRFANEQFF. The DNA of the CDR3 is TGTGCCACCCGGTTTGCCAATGAGCAGTTCTTC.

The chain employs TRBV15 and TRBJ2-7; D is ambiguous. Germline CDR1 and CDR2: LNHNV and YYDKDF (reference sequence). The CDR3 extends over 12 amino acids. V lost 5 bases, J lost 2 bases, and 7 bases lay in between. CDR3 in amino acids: CATSPSTYEQYF. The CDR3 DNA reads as TGTGCCACCAGCCCTAGTACCTACGAGCAGTACTTC.

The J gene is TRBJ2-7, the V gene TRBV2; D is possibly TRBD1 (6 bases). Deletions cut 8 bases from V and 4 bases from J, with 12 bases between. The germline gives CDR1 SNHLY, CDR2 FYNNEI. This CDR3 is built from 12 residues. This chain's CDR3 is CASVGARYEQYF. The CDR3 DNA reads TGTGCCAGCGTGGGGGCTAGATACGAGCAGTACTTC.

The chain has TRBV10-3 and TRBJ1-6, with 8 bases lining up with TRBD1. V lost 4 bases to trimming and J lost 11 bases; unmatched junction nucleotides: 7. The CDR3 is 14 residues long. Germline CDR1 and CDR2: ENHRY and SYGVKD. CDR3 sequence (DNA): TGTGCCATCAGTGGCGGACAGGGAAAGACACCCCTCCACTTT. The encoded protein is CAISGGQGKTPLHF.